The 22 T cell receptor beta chains in this list originate from one sample, sequenced in a study of a mutant IDH1 vaccine in newly diagnosed glioma. The protocol was immunoSEQ multiplex PCR, while the TCRdb copy is restricted to in-frame clones and leaves out a portion. The data contain roughly 70,000 clones, under 90% of them singletons. Indicated time point: week 23, last vaccination. What each vaccine dose contained was 300 ug of mutant IDH1 20-mer peptide, accompanied by topical imiquimod. These receptors are not linked to any known antigen. This specimen consisted of PBMCs, obtained from a glioma patient whose treatment included an IDH1 peptide vaccine. The source of these receptors is a man aged 18-30 years with glioma.

This chain uses TRBV30 with TRBJ1-2, with D hard to call. The CDR3 contains 14 residues. Germline V CDR1 and CDR2: GTSNPN, SVGIG (reference sequence). Trimming left V 4 bases short and J 0 bases short, with 12 bases between. CDR3 sequence: CAWTPLRANYGYTF. The CDR3, as DNA: TGTGCCTGGACCCCCCTCCGAGCTAACTATGGCTACACCTTC.

The chain employs TRBV5-1 and TRBJ2-7; D is unclear. Per the germline V gene, CDR1 is SGHRS and CDR2 is YFSETQ. Between the trimmed V and J ends, which lost 4 bases and 0 bases, there was a span of 8 bases. This CDR3 has 13 residues. In nucleotides, the CDR3 is TGCGCCAGCAGCGGGGATCACTCCTACGAGCAGTACTTC. It translates to CASSGDHSYEQYF.

The chain links TRBV19 to TRBJ1-1; D is possibly TRBD1 (6 bases). V was trimmed by 3 bases and J by 1 base, leaving 15 bases between them. Germline values: CDR1 LNHDA, CDR2 SQIVND (reference sequence). The length of the CDR3 is 16 residues. The CDR3 DNA reads TGTGCCAGTAGTATTAGCGGGGGCTGGGGGAACACTGAAGCTTTCTTT. Translated: CASSISGGWGNTEAFF.

The chain has TRBV6-5 and TRBJ1-4; the match to TRBD1 covers 8 bases. Germline loops: CDR1 MNHEY, CDR2 SVGAGI. CDR3 length: 15 amino acids. The ends lost 4 bases at V and 7 bases at J; junction bases unmatched: 8. The CDR3: CASSSTGGNGEKLFF. For the CDR3, the DNA is TGTGCCAGCAGTTCAACAGGGGGTAACGGTGAAAAACTGTTTTTT.

The chain is built from TRBV29-1 and TRBJ2-7; 9 bases map to TRBD2. CDR3 size: 15 residues. CDR1 is SQVTM, CDR2 ANQGSEA, per germline. With 4 bases clipped from V and 4 bases from J, the junction kept 11 bases outside the gene matches. CDR3 in DNA: TGCAGCGTTGGGGTCCGACTAGCGGAGGAATACGAGCAGTACTTC. This translates into CSVGVRLAEEYEQYF.

This clone has a single count. The rearrangement joins TRBV9 to TRBJ1-2, with a weak D call TRBD1 (6 bases). Germline assignment: CDR1 SGDLS and CDR2 YYNGEE. The ends were cut back, 4 bases at V and 2 bases at J, with 15 bases in the middle. CDR3 length equals 15 residues. CDR3 bases: TGTGCCAGCAGCCCAGGACAGTTTTTCAACTATGGCTACACCTTC. Translated, it gives CASSPGQFFNYGYTF.

This clone occurred once. The rearrangement joins TRBV4-3 to TRBJ2-1, with 10 positions matching TRBD1. The CDR3 totals 15 residues. The V gene end was trimmed by 4 bases and the J gene end by 7 bases; junction bases not matched to a gene: 7. The germline V gene encodes CDR1 LGHNA and CDR2 YSLEER. The CDR3 is CASSPDRGLGNEQFF. The CDR3 DNA follows: TGCGCCAGCAGCCCTGACAGGGGGCTTGGAAATGAGCAGTTCTTC.

Here the CDR3 reads CASSLNRGHTEAFF. The DNA for the CDR3 is TGTGCCAGCAGCTTAAACAGGGGGCACACTGAAGCTTTCTTT. This sequence joins TRBV5-4 and TRBJ1-1, with TRBD1 matching over 9 bases. The CDR3 totals 14 residues. The germline CDR1 and CDR2 sequences are SGHNT and YYREEE (reference sequence). V lost 2 bases and J lost 3; bases outside the gene matches: 2.

The chain recombines TRBV27 with TRBJ2-1; no reliable D call. The V end lost 5 bases, the J end lost 4 bases, and 12 bases lay between the germline ends. The germline V gene has CDR1 MNHEY and CDR2 SMNVEV (reference sequence). There are 14 residues in the CDR3. The CDR3 is CASSGDLLYNEQFF. CDR3 nucleotide sequence: TGTGCCAGCAGTGGGGATTTACTTTACAATGAGCAGTTCTTC.

Note on this clone: The germline gene is not matched at one end of the junction; a read error may be the cause. The V call is TRBV5-6, the J call TRBJ2-7, with 8 bases aligning to TRBD1. Germline CDR1 SGHDT, CDR2 YYEEEE. The CDR3 has 14 amino acids. This chain's CDR3 is CASSLPGGSHEQYF. The CDR3 DNA is TGTGCCAGCAGCTTGCCAGGGGGCTCCCACGAGCAGTACTTC.

In its sample, this clone was seen once. The chain combines TRBV7-9 with TRBJ2-5; 7 bases line up with TRBD1. The CDR3 consists of 12 residues. The junction had 6 bases not matched to a gene; V was cut back by 5 bases and J by 9 bases. Germline V gives CDR1 SEHNR, CDR2 FQNEAQ (reference sequence). The CDR3: CASSGTVWAQYF. CDR3 nucleotides: TGTGCCAGCAGCGGGACAGTTTGGGCCCAGTACTTC.

This chain uses TRBV4-2 with TRBJ2-7; D is possibly TRBD2 (7 bases). CDR1 is LGHNA, CDR2 YNFKEQ, per germline. The CDR3 spans 16 residues. Trimming took off 1 base at V and 0 bases at J, with 13 bases between the two ends. The CDR3 DNA is TGTGCCAGCAGCCAAGTCACGGGGGGCGGCTCCTACGAGCAGTACTTC. Its translation is CASSQVTGGGSYEQYF.

This sequence joins TRBV27 and TRBJ1-1, with D possibly TRBD1 on 5 matching bases. Trimming stripped 6 bases from V and 4 bases from J, with 18 bases between. Germline V gene data show CDR1 as MNHEY and CDR2 as SMNVEV (reference sequence). The CDR3 has 15 residues. The CDR3 DNA is TGTGCCAGCAGCCCAAGTCGGGGGGAGGGCACTGAAGCTTTCTTT. It yields the protein CASSPSRGEGTEAFF.

The gene calls are TRBV7-2 and TRBJ2-5; 14 bases fit TRBD2. The germline V gene has CDR1 SGHTA and CDR2 FQGNSA. V trimming: 1 base; J trimming: 4 bases; junction bases outside the gene matches: 8. CDR3 length equals 18 residues. The CDR3 is CASSLGTSGRRLGETQYF. CDR3 nucleotide sequence: TGTGCCAGCAGCTTAGGGACTAGCGGGAGGAGGCTGGGAGAGACCCAGTACTTC.

J is TRBJ2-1 and V is TRBV9; no reliable D call. The ends were cut back, 4 bases at V and 5 bases at J, with 7 bases in the middle. This CDR3 comprises 12 residues. Per the germline V gene, CDR1 is SGDLS and CDR2 is YYNGEE. CDR3 amino acids: CASSYRDNEQFF. The CDR3 bases are TGTGCCAGCAGCTACAGAGACAATGAGCAGTTCTTC.

The chain recombines TRBV12-5 with TRBJ1-4; D unclear. Per the germline V gene, CDR1 is LGHNT and CDR2 is FRNRAP. V was shortened by 0 bases and J by 1 base, with 6 bases between the two germline ends. The CDR3 consists of 15 residues. The CDR3 is CASGLVKETNEKLFF. The CDR3 coding sequence is TGTGCTAGTGGTTTGGTAAAAGAAACTAATGAAAAACTGTTTTTT.

This sequence joins TRBV7-8 and TRBJ1-1, with D possibly being TRBD1 (5 bases). CDR3 length: 14 amino acids. From germline, CDR1 is SGHVS and CDR2 FQNEAQ. V dropped 0 bases and J dropped 4 bases, with 9 bases sitting between them. The CDR3 reads CASSLALGATEAFF. CDR3 DNA: TGTGCCAGCAGCTTAGCGCTAGGGGCCACTGAAGCTTTCTTT.

The chain's CDR3 is CASSRRGLEPQHF. The CDR3 bases are TGTGCCAGCAGCCGAAGGGGGCTGGAGCCCCAGCATTTT. The chain links TRBV2 to TRBJ1-5; 7 nucleotides line up with TRBD1. Trimming at V came to 6 bases and at J to 8 bases, leaving 7 bases not matched to a gene. Germline lookup yields CDR1 SNHLY and CDR2 FYNNEI. The CDR3 extends over 13 amino acids.

The gene calls are TRBV6-1 and TRBJ1-2; 11 positions match TRBD1. The CDR3 contains 13 residues. Germline V gene sequence: CDR1 MNHNS, CDR2 SASEGT. J lost 5 bases, V lost 6 bases, and 2 bases had no gene match. The CDR3 DNA is TGTGCCAGCAGGGGGGACAGGGGGTATGGCTACACCTTC. As protein: CASRGDRGYGYTF.

This clone was observed a single time. The rearrangement uses TRBV7-9 and TRBJ2-5, with D possibly called TRBD1 or TRBD2 (5 bases each). Germline CDR1 reads SEHNR; CDR2 reads FQNEAQ (reference sequence). The V gene lost 3 bases and the J gene lost 9 bases, with 20 bases spanning the gap. The CDR3 is 15 residues long. The CDR3 nucleotides read TGTGCCAGCAGCTTCCTACTAGGGGACCAATGGGCCCAGTACTTC. Protein product: CASSFLLGDQWAQYF.

In this sample, this clone turned up once. The genes are TRBV27 and TRBJ1-5, with D uncertain. Germline CDR1 MNHEY, CDR2 SMNVEV (reference sequence). Trimming took 3 bases from V and 1 from J, leaving 4 bases between them. This CDR3 has 13 amino acids. The CDR3 nucleotides are TGTGCCAGCAGTTTGGACAGCAATCAGCCCCAGCATTTT. Residues: CASSLDSNQPQHF.

The CDR3 nucleotides are TGTGCCAGTATGGGGCTCCTAAACAGGGTGAACACTGAAGCTTTCTTT. Amino acid sequence: CASMGLLNRVNTEAFF. The gene calls are TRBV28 and TRBJ1-1; D is possibly TRBD1 (6 bases). The CDR3 is made up of 16 amino acids. Germline-derived CDR1 and CDR2 are MDHEN and SYDVKM. Deletions cut 9 bases from V and 0 bases from J, with 20 bases between.